The TCR beta chain described here comes from a study of high-grade serous ovarian cancer treatment subgroups. The tumor samples were collected prior to definitive surgery or chemotherapy. The length of the CDR3 is 16 residues. The V and J ends lost 0 bases and 0 bases respectively, with 10 bases between them. The germline gives CDR1 MNHEY, CDR2 SVGAGI. The table came from immunoSEQ multiplex PCR; TCRdb's copy has only in-frame clones and leaves some out. The sample records around 8,100 clones, over 70% being singletons. This chain joins TRBV6-5 and TRBJ2-3; possible D gene TRBD2, 6 bases. The sample was tumor tissue. The source of this sequence is a human donor with high-grade serous ovarian cancer. The CDR3 DNA reads TGTGCCAGCAGTTACTCGGGGAGGACTAGCACAGATACGCAGTATTTT. Its translation is CASSYSGRTSTDTQYF.